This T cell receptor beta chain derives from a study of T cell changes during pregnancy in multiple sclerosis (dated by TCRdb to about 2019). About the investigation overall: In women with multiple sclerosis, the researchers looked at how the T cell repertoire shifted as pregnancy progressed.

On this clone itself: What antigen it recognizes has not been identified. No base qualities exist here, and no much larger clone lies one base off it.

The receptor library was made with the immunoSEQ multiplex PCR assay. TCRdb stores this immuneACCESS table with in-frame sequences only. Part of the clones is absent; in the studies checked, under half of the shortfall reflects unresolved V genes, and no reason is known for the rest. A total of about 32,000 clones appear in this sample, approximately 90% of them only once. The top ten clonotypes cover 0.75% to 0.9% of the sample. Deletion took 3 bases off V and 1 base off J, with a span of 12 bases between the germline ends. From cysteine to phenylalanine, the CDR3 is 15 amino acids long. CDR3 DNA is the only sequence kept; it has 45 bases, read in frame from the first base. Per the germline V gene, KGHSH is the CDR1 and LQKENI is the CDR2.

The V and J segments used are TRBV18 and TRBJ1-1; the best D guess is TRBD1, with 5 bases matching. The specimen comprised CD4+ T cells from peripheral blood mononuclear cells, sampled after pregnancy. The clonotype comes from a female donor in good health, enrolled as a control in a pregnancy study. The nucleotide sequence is TGTGCCAGCTCACCGGACACCTTGGGGAACACTGAAGCTTTCTTT. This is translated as CASSPDTLGNTEAFF.